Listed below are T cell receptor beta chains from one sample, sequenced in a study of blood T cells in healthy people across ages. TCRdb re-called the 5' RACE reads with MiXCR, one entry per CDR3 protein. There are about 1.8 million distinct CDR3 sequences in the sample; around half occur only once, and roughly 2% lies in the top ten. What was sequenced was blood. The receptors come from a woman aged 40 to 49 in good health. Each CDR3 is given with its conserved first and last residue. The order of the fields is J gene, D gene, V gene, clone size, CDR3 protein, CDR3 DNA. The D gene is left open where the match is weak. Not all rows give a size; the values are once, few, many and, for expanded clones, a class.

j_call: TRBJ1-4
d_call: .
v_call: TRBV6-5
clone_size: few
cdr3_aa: CASSYDTVEGKLFF
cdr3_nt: TGTGCCAGCAGTTATGACACGGTAGAGGGAAAACTGTTTTTT

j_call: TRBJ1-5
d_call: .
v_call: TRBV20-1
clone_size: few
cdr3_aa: CSARDWGGSNQPQHF
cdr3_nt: TGCAGTGCTAGAGATTGGGGGGGGAGCAATCAGCCCCAGCATTTT

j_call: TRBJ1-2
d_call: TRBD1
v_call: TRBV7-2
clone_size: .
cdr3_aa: CASSLGTGGVGCTF
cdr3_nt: TGTGCCAGCAGCTTGGGGACAGGGGGAGTTGGGTGCACCTTC

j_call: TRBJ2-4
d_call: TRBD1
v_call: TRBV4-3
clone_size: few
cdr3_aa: CASSQVRDRGKNIQYF
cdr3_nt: TGCGCCAGCAGCCAAGTCCGGGACAGGGGAAAAAACATTCAGTACTTC

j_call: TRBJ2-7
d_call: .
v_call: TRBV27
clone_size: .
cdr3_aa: CASGKEAYNEQYF
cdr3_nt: TGTGCCAGCGGAAAGGAGGCTTACAATGAGCAGTACTTC

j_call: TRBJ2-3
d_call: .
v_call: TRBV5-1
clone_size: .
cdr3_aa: CASSLGAEADTQYF
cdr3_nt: TGCGCCAGCAGCTTAGGAGCAGAGGCGGATACGCAGTATTTT

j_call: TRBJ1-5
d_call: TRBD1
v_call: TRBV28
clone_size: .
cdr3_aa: CASNPDRAGQPQHF
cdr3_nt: TGTGCCAGCAACCCGGACAGGGCAGGTCAGCCCCAGCATTTT

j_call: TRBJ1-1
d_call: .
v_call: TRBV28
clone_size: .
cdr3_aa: CASSSLIQGMNTEAFF
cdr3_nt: TGTGCCAGCAGTTCCTTAATACAGGGTATGAACACTGAAGCTTTCTTT

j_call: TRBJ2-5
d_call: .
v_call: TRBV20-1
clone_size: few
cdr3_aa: CSARVNIQETQYF
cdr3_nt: TGCAGTGCTAGAGTTAACATTCAAGAGACCCAGTACTTC

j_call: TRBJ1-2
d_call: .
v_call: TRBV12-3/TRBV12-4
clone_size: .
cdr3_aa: CASSPQFIDGYTF
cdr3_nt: TGTGCCAGCAGTCCCCAATTTATCGATGGCTACACCTTC

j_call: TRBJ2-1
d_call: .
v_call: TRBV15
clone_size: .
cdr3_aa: CATSRDSRGSNEQFF
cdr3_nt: TGTGCCACCAGCAGAGATTCCAGGGGCAGTAATGAGCAGTTCTTC

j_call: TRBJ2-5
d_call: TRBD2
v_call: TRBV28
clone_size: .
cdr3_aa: CASSSEGAGQETQYF
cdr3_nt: TGTGCCAGCAGTTCCGAAGGAGCGGGGCAAGAGACCCAGTACTTC

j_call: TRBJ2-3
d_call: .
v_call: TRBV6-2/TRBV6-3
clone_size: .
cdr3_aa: CASSYSVVADVTDTQYF
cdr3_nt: TGTGCCAGCAGTTACTCCGTGGTAGCGGACGTCACAGATACGCAGTATTTT

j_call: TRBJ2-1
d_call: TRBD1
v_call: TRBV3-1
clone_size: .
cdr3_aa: CASSGYRGHVEQFF
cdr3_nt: TGTGCCAGCAGCGGATACAGGGGGCATGTTGAGCAGTTCTTC

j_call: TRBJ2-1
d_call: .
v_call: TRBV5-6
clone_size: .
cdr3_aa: CASSQIQVLKYEQFF
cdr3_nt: TGTGCCAGCAGCCAAATACAAGTCCTGAAATATGAGCAGTTCTTC

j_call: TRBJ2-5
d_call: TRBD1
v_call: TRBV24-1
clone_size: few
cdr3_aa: CATSDRDRAQETQYF
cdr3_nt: TGTGCCACCAGTGACCGGGACAGGGCACAAGAGACCCAGTACTTC

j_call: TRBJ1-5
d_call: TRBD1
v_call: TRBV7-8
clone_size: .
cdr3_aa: CASSLDGQGPYSNQPQHF
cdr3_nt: TGTGCCAGCAGCTTAGACGGACAGGGCCCGTATAGCAATCAGCCCCAGCATTTT

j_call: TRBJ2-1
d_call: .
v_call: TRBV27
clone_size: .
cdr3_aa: CASTTASGGEQFF
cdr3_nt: TGTGCCAGCACTACCGCCTCCGGGGGTGAGCAGTTCTTC

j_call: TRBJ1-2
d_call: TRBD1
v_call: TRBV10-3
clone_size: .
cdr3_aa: CAIKGTGENYGYTF
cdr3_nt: TGTGCCATCAAGGGAACAGGGGAGAACTATGGCTACACCTTC

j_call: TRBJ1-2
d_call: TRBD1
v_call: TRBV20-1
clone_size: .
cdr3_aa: CSAIARPGQDYTNYGYTF
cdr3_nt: TGCAGTGCCATAGCTCGACCGGGACAGGATTATACTAACTATGGCTACACCTTC

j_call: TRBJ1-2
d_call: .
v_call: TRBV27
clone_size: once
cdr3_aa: CASSLSVNSKPYGYTF
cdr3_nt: TGTGCCAGCAGTTTATCGGTCAATAGTAAACCCTATGGCTACACCTTC

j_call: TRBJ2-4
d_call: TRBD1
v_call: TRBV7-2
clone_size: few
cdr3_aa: CASSRRGSDREAKNIQYF
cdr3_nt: TGTGCCAGCAGCCGAAGGGGCTCGGACAGGGAAGCCAAAAACATTCAGTACTTC

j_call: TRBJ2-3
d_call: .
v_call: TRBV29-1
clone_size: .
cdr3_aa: CSSTGSPNTQYF
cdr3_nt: TGCAGCTCAACAGGGAGTCCAAATACGCAGTATTTT

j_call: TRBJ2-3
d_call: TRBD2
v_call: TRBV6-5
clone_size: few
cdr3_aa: CASKLAGRNIATDTQYF
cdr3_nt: TGTGCCAGCAAGTTAGCGGGTCGCAATATAGCAACAGATACGCAGTATTTT

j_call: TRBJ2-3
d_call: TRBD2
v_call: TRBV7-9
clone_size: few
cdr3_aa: CASSLGRLAEADTQYF
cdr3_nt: TGTGCCAGCAGCTTAGGTCGACTAGCTGAGGCAGATACGCAGTATTTT

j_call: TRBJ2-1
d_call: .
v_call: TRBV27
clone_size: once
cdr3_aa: CASSLSVLDVNEQFF
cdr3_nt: TGTGCCAGCAGTTTATCGGTACTGGATGTCAATGAGCAGTTCTTC

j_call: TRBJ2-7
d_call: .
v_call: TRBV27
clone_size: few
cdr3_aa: CASSWGLRGTYEQYF
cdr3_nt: TGTGCCAGCAGTTGGGGTCTACGGGGGACCTACGAGCAGTACTTC

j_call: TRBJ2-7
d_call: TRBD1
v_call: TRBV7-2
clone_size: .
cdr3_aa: CASSPRDRVIYEQYF
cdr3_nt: TGTGCCAGCAGCCCCCGGGACAGGGTAATCTACGAGCAGTACTTC

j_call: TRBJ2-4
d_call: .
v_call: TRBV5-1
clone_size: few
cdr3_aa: CASSPEVRGAKNIQYF
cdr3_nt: TGCGCCAGCAGCCCAGAGGTACGAGGTGCCAAAAACATTCAGTACTTC

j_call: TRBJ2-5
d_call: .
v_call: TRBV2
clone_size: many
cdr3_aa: CASSDGGEETQYF
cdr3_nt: TGTGCCAGCAGTGATGGCGGGGAAGAGACCCAGTACTTC

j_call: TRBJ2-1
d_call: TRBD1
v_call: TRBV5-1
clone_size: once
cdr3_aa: CATRLGTGGRNEQFF
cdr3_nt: TGCGCCACCAGACTCGGGACAGGGGGAAGAAATGAGCAGTTCTTC

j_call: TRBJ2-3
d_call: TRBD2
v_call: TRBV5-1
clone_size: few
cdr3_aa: CASSTAVAGGRTDTQYF
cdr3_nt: TGCGCCAGCAGCACGGCCGTGGCGGGGGGGCGAACAGATACGCAGTATTTT

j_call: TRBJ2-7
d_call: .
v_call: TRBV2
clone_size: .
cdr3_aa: CASSVRDTLSYEQYF
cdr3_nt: TGTGCCAGCAGTGTCCGGGACACCCTCTCCTACGAGCAGTACTTC

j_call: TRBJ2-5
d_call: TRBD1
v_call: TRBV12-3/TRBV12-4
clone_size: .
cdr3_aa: CASRQGDRETQYF
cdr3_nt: TGTGCCAGCAGACAGGGGGACCGAGAGACCCAGTACTTC

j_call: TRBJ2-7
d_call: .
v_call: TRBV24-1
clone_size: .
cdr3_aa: CATSDYQGTNEQYF
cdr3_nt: TGTGCCACCAGTGATTATCAGGGGACGAACGAGCAGTACTTC

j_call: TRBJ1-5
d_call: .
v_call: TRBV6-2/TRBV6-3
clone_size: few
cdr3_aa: CASSYEGPYSNQPQHF
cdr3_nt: TGTGCCAGCAGTTACGAGGGGCCGTATAGCAATCAGCCCCAGCATTTT

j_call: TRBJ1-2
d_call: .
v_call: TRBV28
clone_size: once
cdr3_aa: CASSLLQGLGYGYTF
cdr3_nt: TGTGCCAGCAGTTTACTGCAGGGGCTAGGCTATGGCTACACCTTC

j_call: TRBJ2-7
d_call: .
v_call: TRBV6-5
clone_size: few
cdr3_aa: CASPRSHEQYF
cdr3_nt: TGTGCCAGCCCCCGCAGCCACGAGCAGTACTTC

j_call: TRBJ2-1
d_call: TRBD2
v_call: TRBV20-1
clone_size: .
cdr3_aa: CSARHVSLLAGGYEQFF
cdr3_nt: TGCAGTGCTAGACACGTCTCCTTACTAGCGGGGGGATATGAGCAGTTCTTC